This T cell receptor (beta chain) came from a study of OX40 agonist ivuxolimab in advanced cancers. Study overall: Dose-escalation patients suffered from hepatocellular carcinoma, melanoma, renal cell or head and neck cancer. Of mixed ages from about 20 to 80 and averaging about 60 years, the group was 65% to 85% male. Enrollees could have had prior anti-PD-1, anti-PD-L1 or anti-CTLA-4 therapy, which over 35% had received.

The CDR3 sequence is 14 residues long. Germline lookup yields CDR1 SEHNR and CDR2 FQNEAQ (reference sequence). The V end lost 5 bases, the J end lost 0 bases, and 10 bases lay between the germline ends. Some clones are missing from TCRdb's copy, which holds only in-frame ones; the method was immunoSEQ multiplex PCR. Among tens of thousands of clones listed, roughly four fifths were seen once. The TCR was taken from an adult with an advanced solid tumor such as melanoma, head and neck, liver or kidney cancer. The genes are TRBV7-9 and TRBJ1-1, with D hard to call. This material consisted of CD4+ or CD8+ T cells sorted from blood, taken in a trial of the OX40 agonist ivuxolimab. CDR3 sequence: CASSLQALNTEAFF. The CDR3 bases are TGTGCCAGCAGCCTGCAGGCGCTGAACACTGAAGCTTTCTTT.